A single sample gave rise to the 10 T cell receptor beta chains below, sequenced in a study of blood T cell repertoires in COVID-19. Produced via immunoSEQ multiplex PCR; TCRdb's table is partial and in-frame only. Among 75,000 to 100,000 clones listed, approximately 87% were seen once. What was sequenced was peripheral blood. Source of these receptors: a human donor in a cohort sampled during active COVID-19.

The genes are TRBV5-1 and TRBJ2-5, with D possibly matching TRBD2 (5 bases). Per the germline V gene, CDR1 is SGHRS and CDR2 is YFSETQ. V was clipped by 0 bases and J by 5 bases, with 14 bases between them. The CDR3 contains 15 residues. CDR3 loop: CASSLELAGVETQYF. Here the CDR3 DNA reads TGCGCCAGCAGCTTGGAGTTAGCCGGGGTGGAGACCCAGTACTTC.

In this sample, this clone turned up a few times. The rearrangement joins TRBV7-6 to TRBJ1-6; D remains ambiguous. The CDR3 has 17 residues. Trimming removed 1 base at V and 0 bases at J, with 10 bases between. CDR1 and CDR2 from the germline V gene are SGHVS and FNYEAQ. CDR3 nucleotide sequence: TGTGCCAGCAGCTTAGATATAGGAGGCTCCTATAATTCACCCCTCCACTTT. Amino acids: CASSLDIGGSYNSPLHF.

The CDR3 region is CASSSPLAGWYEQYF. The CDR3 region has the DNA TGTGCCAGCAGTTCGCCCCTAGCGGGGTGGTACGAGCAGTACTTC. V gene TRBV28 combines with J gene TRBJ2-7; 9 bases are a match to TRBD2. The V segment lost 4 bases and the J segment 4 bases; nucleotides outside the gene matches: 8. Germline V CDR1 and CDR2: MDHEN, SYDVKM. The CDR3 extends over 15 amino acids.

This chain links TRBV11-2 with TRBJ2-5, with D possibly TRBD2 on 6 matching bases. CDR1 and CDR2 (germline): SGHAT, FQNNGV. Deletions cut 0 bases from V and 7 bases from J, with 12 bases between. This CDR3 contains 14 residues. The CDR3, as DNA: TGTGCCAGCAGCTTAGAGGGTATACTAGCGACCCAGTACTTC. Encoded protein: CASSLEGILATQYF.

The genes are TRBV27 and TRBJ2-1, with a tentative D call TRBD2 (6 bases). In germline, CDR1 is MNHEY, CDR2 SMNVEV (reference sequence). The CDR3 is 14 amino acids. Trimming left V 8 bases short and J 4 bases short, with 15 bases between. The CDR3 region has the DNA TGTGCCAGCGGGCCCACTAGCAGATACAATGAGCAGTTCTTC. As protein: CASGPTSRYNEQFF.

This chain uses TRBV5-1 with TRBJ1-3, with 7 positions matching TRBD1. The CDR3 spans 16 residues. The J segment lost 3 bases and the V segment lost 0 bases, leaving 6 bases of the junction unmatched. CDR1 is SGHRS, CDR2 YFSETQ, per germline. This CDR3 is CASSLDTSGGGNTIYF. In DNA form, the CDR3 reads TGCGCCAGCAGCTTGGACACGTCAGGGGGTGGAAACACCATATATTTT.

The rearrangement links TRBV6-2 or TRBV6-3 to TRBJ2-3; TRBD1 matches at 10 bases. The CDR3 contains 17 residues. Germline lookup yields CDR1 MNHEY and CDR2 SVGEGT. The junction had 7 bases not matched to a gene; V was cut back by 4 bases and J by 0 bases. CDR3 loop: CASSSRDRGPSTDTQYF. DNA for the CDR3: TGTGCCAGCAGTTCCCGGGACAGGGGACCCAGCACAGATACGCAGTATTTT.

The chain employs TRBV7-9 and TRBJ2-1, with D possibly TRBD1 on 5 matching bases. CDR1 is SEHNR, CDR2 FQNEAQ, per germline (reference sequence). Trimming took off 1 base at V and 1 base at J, with 17 bases between the two ends. CDR3 length: 18 residues. CDR3 nucleotides: TGTGCCAGCAGCTTAGGGCCTAAGGGGTTAGGGTCCTACAATGAGCAGTTCTTC. Translation gives CASSLGPKGLGSYNEQFF.

The V and J genes are TRBV4-3 and TRBJ2-3, with 12 nucleotides matching TRBD2. The CDR3 loop spans 18 amino acids. Trimming removed 4 bases from V and 3 bases from J; junction bases left unmatched: 11. Germline V CDR1 and CDR2: LGHNA, YSLEER. The CDR3: CASSRRLLAGGLTDTQYF. Written as DNA, the CDR3 is TGCGCCAGCAGCCGAAGATTACTAGCGGGAGGTCTAACAGATACGCAGTATTTT.

This clone was found once. CDR3 in amino acids: CASRNTGIGGYTF. The CDR3 DNA reads as TGTGCCAGCAGAAATACAGGGATCGGCGGCTACACCTTC. This sequence joins TRBV2 and TRBJ1-2, with D possibly matching TRBD1 (6 bases). Germline values: CDR1 SNHLY, CDR2 FYNNEI. This CDR3 has 13 amino acids. V lost 6 bases and J lost 8, with 16 bases in between.